This TCR beta chain was identified in a study of identical twins. TCRdb ran MiXCR on the 5' RACE reads and lists one entry per CDR3 protein. The sample comprises approximately 670,000 distinct CDR3 sequences, 6.1% of which are singletons, and 1.5% to 2% rests with the top ten. Germline assignment: CDR1 DFQATT and CDR2 SNEGSKA (reference sequence). The V segment lost 5 bases and the J segment 0 bases; nucleotides outside the gene matches: 4. The CDR3 covers 14 residues. The chain has TRBV20-1 and TRBJ2-3; 8 bases align to TRBD2. Sequencing was carried out using naive T cells sorted from blood. The clonotype was recovered from a man younger than 35 in good health. CDR3 sequence: CSAESGGSTDTQYF. CDR3 nucleotide sequence: TGCAGTGCTGAGAGCGGGGGTAGCACAGATACGCAGTATTTT.